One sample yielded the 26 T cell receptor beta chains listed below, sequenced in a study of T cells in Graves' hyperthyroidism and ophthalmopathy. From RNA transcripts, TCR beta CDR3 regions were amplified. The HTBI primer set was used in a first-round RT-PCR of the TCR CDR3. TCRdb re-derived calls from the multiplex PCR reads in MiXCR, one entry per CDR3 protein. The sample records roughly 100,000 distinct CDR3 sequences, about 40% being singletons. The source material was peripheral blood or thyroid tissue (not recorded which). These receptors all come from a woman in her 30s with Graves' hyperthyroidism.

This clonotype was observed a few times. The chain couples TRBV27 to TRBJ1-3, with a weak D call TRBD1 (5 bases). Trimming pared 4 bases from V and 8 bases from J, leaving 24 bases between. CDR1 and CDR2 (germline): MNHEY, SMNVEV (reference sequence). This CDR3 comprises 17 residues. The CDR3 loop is CASSSRPPQERGDTIYF. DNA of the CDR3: TGTGCCAGCAGTTCACGGCCCCCACAGGAGCGCGGGGACACCATATATTTT.

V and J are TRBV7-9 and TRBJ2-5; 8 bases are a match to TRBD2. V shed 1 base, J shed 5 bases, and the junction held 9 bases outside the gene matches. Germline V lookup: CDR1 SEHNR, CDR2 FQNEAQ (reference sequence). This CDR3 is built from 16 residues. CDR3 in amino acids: CASSLEPGRAQETQYF. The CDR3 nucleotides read TGTGCCAGCAGCTTAGAACCCGGGAGGGCCCAGGAGACCCAGTACTTC.

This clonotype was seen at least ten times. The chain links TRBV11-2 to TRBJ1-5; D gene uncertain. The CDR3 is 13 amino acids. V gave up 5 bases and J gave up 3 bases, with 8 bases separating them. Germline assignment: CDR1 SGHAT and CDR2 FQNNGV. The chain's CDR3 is CASSRGSNQPQHF. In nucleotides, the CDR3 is TGTGCCAGCAGCCGTGGGTCCAATCAGCCCCAGCATTTT.

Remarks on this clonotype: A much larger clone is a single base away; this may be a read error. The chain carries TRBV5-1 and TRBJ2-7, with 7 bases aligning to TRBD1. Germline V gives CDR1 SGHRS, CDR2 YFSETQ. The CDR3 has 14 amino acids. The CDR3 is CASSQTGPPYGQYF. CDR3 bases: TGCGCCAGCAGCCAGACAGGGCCCCCCTACGGGCAGTACTTC.

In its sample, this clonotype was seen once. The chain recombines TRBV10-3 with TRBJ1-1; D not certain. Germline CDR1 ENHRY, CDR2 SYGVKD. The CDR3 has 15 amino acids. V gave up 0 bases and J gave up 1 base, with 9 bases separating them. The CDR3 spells CAISESRQTNTEAFF. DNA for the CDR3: TGTGCCATCAGTGAGTCGAGGCAGACGAACACTGAAGCTTTCTTT.

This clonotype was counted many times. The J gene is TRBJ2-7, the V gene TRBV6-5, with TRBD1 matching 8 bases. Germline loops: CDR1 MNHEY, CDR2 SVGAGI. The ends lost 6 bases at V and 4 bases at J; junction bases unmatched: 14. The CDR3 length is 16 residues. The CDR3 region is CASRGVRQGARYEQYF. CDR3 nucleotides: TGTGCCAGCAGGGGAGTACGTCAGGGGGCTCGGTACGAGCAGTACTTC.

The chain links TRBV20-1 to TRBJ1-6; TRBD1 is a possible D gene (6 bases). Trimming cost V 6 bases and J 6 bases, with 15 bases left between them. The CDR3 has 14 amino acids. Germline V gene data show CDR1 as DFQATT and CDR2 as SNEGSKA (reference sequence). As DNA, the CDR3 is TGCAGTGCGGCAGGGGCGGGGGGTAATTCACCCCTCCACTTT. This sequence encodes CSAAGAGGNSPLHF.

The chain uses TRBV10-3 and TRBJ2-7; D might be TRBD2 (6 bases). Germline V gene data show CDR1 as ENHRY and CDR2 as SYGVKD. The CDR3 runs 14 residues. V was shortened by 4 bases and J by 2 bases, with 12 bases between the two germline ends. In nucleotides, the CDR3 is TGTGCCATCAGTGGCGGGACCGGCACCTACGAGCAGTACTTC. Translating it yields CAISGGTGTYEQYF.

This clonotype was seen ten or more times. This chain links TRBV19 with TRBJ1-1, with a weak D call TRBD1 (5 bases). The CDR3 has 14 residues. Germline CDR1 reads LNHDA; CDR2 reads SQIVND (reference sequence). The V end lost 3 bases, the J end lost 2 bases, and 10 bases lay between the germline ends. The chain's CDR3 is CASSIAGANTEAFF. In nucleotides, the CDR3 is TGTGCCAGTAGTATTGCCGGGGCCAACACTGAAGCTTTCTTT.

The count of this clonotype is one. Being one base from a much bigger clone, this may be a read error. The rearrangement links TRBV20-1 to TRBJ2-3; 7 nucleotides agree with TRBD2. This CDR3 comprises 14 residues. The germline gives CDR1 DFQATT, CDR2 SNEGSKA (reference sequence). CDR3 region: CSARLLARSDRQYF. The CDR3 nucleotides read TGCAGTGCTAGACTACTAGCGCGGTCGGATAGGCAGTATTTT.

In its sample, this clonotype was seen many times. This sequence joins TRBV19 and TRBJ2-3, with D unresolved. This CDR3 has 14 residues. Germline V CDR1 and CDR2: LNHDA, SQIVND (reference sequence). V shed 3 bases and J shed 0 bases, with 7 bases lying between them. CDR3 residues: CASSIGQSTDTQYF. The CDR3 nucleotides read TGTGCCAGTAGTATCGGTCAGAGCACAGATACGCAGTATTTT.

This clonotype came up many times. CDR3 nucleotide sequence: TGTGCCAGCAGCCAACGTGGGCTCACTGAAGCTTTCTTT. Amino acids: CASSQRGLTEAFF. The chain employs TRBV7-9 and TRBJ1-1; D unresolved. The CDR3 length is 13 residues. V gave up 5 bases and J gave up 4 bases, with 11 bases separating them. The germline V gene encodes CDR1 SEHNR and CDR2 FQNEAQ (reference sequence).

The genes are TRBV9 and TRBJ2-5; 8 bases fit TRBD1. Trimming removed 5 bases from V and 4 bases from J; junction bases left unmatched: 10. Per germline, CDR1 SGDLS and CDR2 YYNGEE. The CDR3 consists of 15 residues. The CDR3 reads CASSSPGQVGETQYF. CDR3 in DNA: TGTGCCAGCAGTTCTCCGGGACAGGTTGGAGAGACCCAGTACTTC.

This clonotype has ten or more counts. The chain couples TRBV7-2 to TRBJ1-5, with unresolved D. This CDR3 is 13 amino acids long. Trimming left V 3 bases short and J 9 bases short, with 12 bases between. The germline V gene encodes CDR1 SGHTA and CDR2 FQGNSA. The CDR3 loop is CASSLNGGAPQHF. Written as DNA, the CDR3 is TGTGCCAGCAGCTTGAATGGAGGCGCGCCCCAGCATTTT.

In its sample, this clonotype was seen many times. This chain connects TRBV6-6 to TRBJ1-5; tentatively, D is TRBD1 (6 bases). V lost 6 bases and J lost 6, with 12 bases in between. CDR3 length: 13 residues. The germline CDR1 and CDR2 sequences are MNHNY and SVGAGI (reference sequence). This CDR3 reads CASRRQVSQPQHF. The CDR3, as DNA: TGTGCCAGCAGGCGACAGGTCAGTCAGCCCCAGCATTTT.

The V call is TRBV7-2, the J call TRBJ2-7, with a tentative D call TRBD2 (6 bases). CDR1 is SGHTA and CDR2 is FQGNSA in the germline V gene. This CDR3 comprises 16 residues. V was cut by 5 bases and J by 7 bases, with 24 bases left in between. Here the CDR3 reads CASSRFSGTNTGEQYF. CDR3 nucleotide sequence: TGTGCCAGCAGCCGCTTTAGCGGAACGAACACCGGGGAGCAGTACTTC.

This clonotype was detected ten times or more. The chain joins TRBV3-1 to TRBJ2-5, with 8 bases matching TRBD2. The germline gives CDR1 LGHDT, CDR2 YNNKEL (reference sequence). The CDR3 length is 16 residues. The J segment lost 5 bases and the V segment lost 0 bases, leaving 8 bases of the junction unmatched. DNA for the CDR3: TGTGCCAGCAGCCAAGATTGGGCGGGAGGAATTGAGACCCAGTACTTC. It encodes CASSQDWAGGIETQYF.

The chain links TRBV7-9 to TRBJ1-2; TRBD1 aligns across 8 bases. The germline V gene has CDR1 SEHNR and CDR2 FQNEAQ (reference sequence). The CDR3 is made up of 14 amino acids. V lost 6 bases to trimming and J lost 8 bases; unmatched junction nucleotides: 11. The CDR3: CASRPTQGAEGYTF. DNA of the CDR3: TGTGCCAGCAGGCCGACGCAGGGGGCGGAAGGCTACACCTTC.

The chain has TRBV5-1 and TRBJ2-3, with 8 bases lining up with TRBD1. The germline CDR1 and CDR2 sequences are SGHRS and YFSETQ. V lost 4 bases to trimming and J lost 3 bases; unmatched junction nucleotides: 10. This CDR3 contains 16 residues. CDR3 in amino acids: CASSIRTGFGTDTQYF. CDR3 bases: TGCGCCAGCAGCATAAGGACAGGGTTTGGGACAGATACGCAGTATTTT.

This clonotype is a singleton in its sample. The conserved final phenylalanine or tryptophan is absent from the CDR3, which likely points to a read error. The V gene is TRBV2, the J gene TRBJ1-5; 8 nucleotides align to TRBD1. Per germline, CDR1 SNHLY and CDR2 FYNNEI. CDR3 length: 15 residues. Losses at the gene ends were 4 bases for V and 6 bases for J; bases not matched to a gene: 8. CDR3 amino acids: CASSGNRGSSQPQHL. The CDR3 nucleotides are TGTGCCAGCAGTGGAAACAGGGGGTCGAGTCAGCCCCAGCATCTT.

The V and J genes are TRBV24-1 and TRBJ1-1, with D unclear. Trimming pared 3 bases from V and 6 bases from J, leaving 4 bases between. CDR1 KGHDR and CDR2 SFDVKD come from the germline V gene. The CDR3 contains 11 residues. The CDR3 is CATSDGPEAFF. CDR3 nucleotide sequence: TGTGCCACCAGTGATGGGCCTGAAGCTTTCTTT.

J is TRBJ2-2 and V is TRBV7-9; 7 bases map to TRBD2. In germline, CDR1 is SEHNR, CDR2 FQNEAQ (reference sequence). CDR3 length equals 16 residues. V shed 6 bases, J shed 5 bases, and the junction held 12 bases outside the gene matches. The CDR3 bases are TGTGCCAGCAGTTCGCTCCGTGGCGGGAGTACCGGGGAGCTGTTTTTT. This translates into CASSSLRGGSTGELFF.

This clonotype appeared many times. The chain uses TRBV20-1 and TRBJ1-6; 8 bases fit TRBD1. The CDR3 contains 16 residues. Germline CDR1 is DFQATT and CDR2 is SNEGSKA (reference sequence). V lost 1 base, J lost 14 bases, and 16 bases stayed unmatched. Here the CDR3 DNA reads TGCAGTGCTAGAGCATTGCAGGGGGCGCAATCTCTGTCCCTCCACTTT. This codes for CSARALQGAQSLSLHF.

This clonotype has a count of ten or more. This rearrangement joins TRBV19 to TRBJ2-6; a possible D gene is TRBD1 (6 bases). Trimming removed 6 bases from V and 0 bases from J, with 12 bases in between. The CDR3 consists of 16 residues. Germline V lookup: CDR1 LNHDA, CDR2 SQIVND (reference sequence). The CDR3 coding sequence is TGTGCCAGTAGAAACAGGGCATACTCTGGGGCCAACGTCCTGACTTTC. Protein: CASRNRAYSGANVLTF.

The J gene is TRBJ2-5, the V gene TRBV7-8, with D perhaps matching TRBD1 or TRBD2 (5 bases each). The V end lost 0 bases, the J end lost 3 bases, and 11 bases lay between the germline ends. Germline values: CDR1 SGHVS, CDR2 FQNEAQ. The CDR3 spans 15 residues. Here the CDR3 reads CASSLAVGTEETQYF. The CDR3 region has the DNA TGTGCCAGCAGCTTAGCGGTCGGGACCGAAGAGACCCAGTACTTC.

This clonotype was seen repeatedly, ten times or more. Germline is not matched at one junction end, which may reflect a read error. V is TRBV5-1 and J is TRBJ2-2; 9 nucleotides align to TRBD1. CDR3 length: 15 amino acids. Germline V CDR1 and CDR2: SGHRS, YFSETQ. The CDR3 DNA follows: TGCGCCGGCAGCCACAGGGGGCGCGACACCGGGGAGCTGTTTTTT. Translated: CAGSHRGRDTGELFF. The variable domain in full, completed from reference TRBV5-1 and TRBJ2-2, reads KAGVTQTPRYLIKTRGQQVTLSCSPISGHRSVSWYQQTPGQGLQFLFEYFSETQRNKGNFPGRFSGRQFSNSRSEMNVSTLELGDSALYLCAGSHRGRDTGELFFGEGSRLTVL.